A selection of T cell receptor beta chains follows, all from one sample in a study of identifying expanded T cells in peripheral blood. TCRdb's table, derived via immunoSEQ multiplex PCR, lists solely in-frame clones and lacks some. The repertoire holds approximately 140,000 clones, with less than 90% as singletons. Sequenced: blood. The receptors were gathered from a person between 18 and 75 years old in good health. Each CDR3 is given with its conserved first and last residue. A D gene is named only where the DNA matches it firmly. Not all rows give a size; the values are once, few, many and, for expanded clones, a class.

>NA|TRBV20-1|11|TRBJ2-1|NA
CSARRLNEQFF
TGCAGTGCTAGAAGGTTGAATGAGCAGTTCTTC
>NA|TRBV7-3|14|TRBJ2-5|NA
CASSLTPSVETQYF
TGTGCCAGCAGTTTAACGCCCTCCGTGGAGACCCAGTACTTC
>NA|TRBV11-3|13|TRBJ2-7|NA
CASSLQQGYEQYF
TGTGCCAGCAGCCTCCAGCAGGGTTACGAGCAGTACTTC
>NA|TRBV25-1|15|TRBJ1-4|TRBD1
CASRPTGQHNEKLFF
TGTGCCAGCAGACCCACGGGACAGCATAATGAAAAACTGTTTTTT
>few|TRBV4-1|15|TRBJ1-3|NA
CASSQDWDFGNTIYF
TGCGCCAGCAGCCAAGACTGGGACTTTGGAAACACCATATATTTT
>NA|TRBV27|15|TRBJ2-1|NA
CASSSLSTGLGEQFF
TGTGCCAGCAGTTCCCTCTCAACAGGGTTGGGTGAGCAGTTCTTC
>NA|TRBV2|17|TRBJ2-3|NA
CASSEGPPGASTDTQYF
TGTGCCAGCAGTGAAGGCCCCCCGGGGGCCAGCACAGATACGCAGTATTTT
>NA|TRBV19|14|TRBJ2-1|NA
CASSPGPGLDEQFF
TGTGCCAGTAGTCCCGGTCCAGGTCTAGATGAGCAGTTCTTC
>NA|TRBV5-1|16|TRBJ2-3|TRBD2
CASSLSGSGGRDTQYF
TGCGCCAGCAGCCTCTCTGGGAGCGGGGGTCGAGATACGCAGTATTTT
>NA|TRBV5-1|15|TRBJ1-1|TRBD1
CASSTGTGGFTEAFF
TGCGCCAGCAGTACCGGGACAGGGGGATTCACTGAAGCTTTCTTT
>NA|TRBV7-3|15|TRBJ1-3|NA
CASSSGPFSGNTIYF
TGTGCCAGCAGCTCCGGGCCCTTCTCTGGAAACACCATATATTTT
>NA|TRBV5-1|14|TRBJ2-1|NA
CASSFTGAGNEQFF
TGCGCCAGCAGCTTCACGGGGGCGGGGAATGAGCAGTTCTTC
>NA|TRBV5-8|14|TRBJ2-1|NA
CASSGGFAANEQFF
TGTGCCAGCAGCGGGGGATTCGCTGCCAATGAGCAGTTCTTC
>NA|TRBV18|13|TRBJ1-1|NA
CASSRTGDTEAFF
TGTGCCAGCTCAAGGACCGGAGACACTGAAGCTTTCTTT
>NA|TRBV5-1|15|TRBJ1-2|NA
CASSLRTDFNYGYTF
TGCGCCAGCAGCCTCAGGACGGATTTTAACTATGGCTACACCTTC
>few|TRBV6-5|13|TRBJ2-5|NA
CASGGQNQETQYF
TGTGCCAGCGGAGGACAGAACCAAGAGACCCAGTACTTC
>once|TRBV12-5|13|TRBJ1-1|NA
CASGQTGSTEAFF
TGTGCTAGTGGCCAAACAGGGAGCACTGAAGCTTTCTTT
>NA|TRBV18|15|TRBJ2-1|TRBD2
CASSPLAGDYNEQFF
TGTGCCAGCTCACCTCTAGCGGGGGATTACAATGAGCAGTTCTTC
>NA|TRBV6-6|16|TRBJ1-2|TRBD1
CASRSDRDAWNYGYTF
TGTGCCAGCAGGTCCGACAGGGATGCGTGGAACTATGGCTACACCTTC
>NA|TRBV7-3|13|TRBJ2-1|NA
CATSRGAGNEQFF
TGTGCCACCTCCCGGGGGGCTGGAAATGAGCAGTTCTTC
>NA|TRBV27|17|TRBJ2-6|NA
CAAGPSYIGSGANVLTF
TGTGCCGCCGGGCCATCCTACATAGGGTCTGGGGCCAACGTCCTGACTTTC
>NA|TRBV29-1|14|TRBJ2-7|NA
CSVTTGASSYEQYF
TGCAGCGTTACGACAGGCGCTAGCTCCTACGAGCAGTACTTC
>NA|TRBV28|12|TRBJ1-1|NA
CASSVIGDEAFF
TGTGCCAGCTCAGTCATCGGAGATGAAGCTTTCTTT
>NA|TRBV5-1|15|TRBJ1-2|TRBD1
CASSFEGAPGYGYTF
TGCGCCAGCAGCTTTGAGGGGGCGCCCGGCTATGGCTACACCTTC
>NA|TRBV10-3|15|TRBJ2-1|NA
CAISESLGERNEQFF
TGTGCCATCAGTGAGTCTTTGGGAGAGAGGAATGAGCAGTTCTTC
>many|TRBV7-3|15|TRBJ1-1|NA
CASSLTAQGVTEAFF
TGTGCCAGCAGCTTAACGGCCCAGGGTGTGACTGAAGCTTTCTTT
>NA|TRBV6-5|13|TRBJ1-2|NA
CASRKPGAYGYTF
TGTGCCAGCAGAAAGCCCGGAGCCTATGGCTACACCTTC
>NA|TRBV4-1|15|TRBJ2-1|TRBD2
CASSLLSLAGYEQFF
TGCGCCAGCAGCCTATTATCGTTAGCGGGGTATGAGCAGTTCTTC
>NA|TRBV18|15|TRBJ2-3|NA
CASSPTRKVTDTQYF
TGTGCCAGCTCACCGACTAGAAAGGTGACAGATACGCAGTATTTT
>NA|TRBV15|14|TRBJ1-5|NA
CATSREMGVQPQHF
TGTGCCACCAGCAGAGAGATGGGAGTTCAGCCCCAGCATTTT
>NA|TRBV6-1|15|TRBJ2-3|TRBD1
CASSERTGGADTQYF
TGTGCCAGCAGTGAGAGGACAGGTGGGGCAGATACGCAGTATTTT
>NA|TRBV4-1|16|TRBJ2-7|NA
CASSQGQLGSSYEQYF
TGCGCCAGCAGCCAAGGGCAGTTGGGGAGCTCCTACGAGCAGTACTTC
>NA|TRBV6-6|11|TRBJ2-7|NA
CASRLGTSQYF
TGTGCCAGCAGACTAGGGACGAGCCAGTACTTC
>NA|TRBV5-1|16|TRBJ2-2|TRBD1
CASSRRTGANTGELFF
TGCGCCAGCAGCCGTCGGACAGGGGCGAACACCGGGGAGCTGTTTTTT
>NA|TRBV7-3|16|TRBJ2-2|TRBD2
CASSLAGRLSSGELFF
TGTGCCAGCAGCTTGGCCGGGAGGCTGTCGAGCGGGGAGCTGTTTTTT
>once|TRBV5-1|17|TRBJ2-7|NA
CASSLAEGTWGDYEQYF
TGCGCCAGCAGCTTGGCGGAGGGGACTTGGGGTGACTACGAGCAGTACTTC
>NA|TRBV7-9|18|TRBJ2-1|TRBD1
CASSLGVFGTGEYNEQFF
TGTGCCAGCAGCTTAGGGGTCTTCGGGACAGGGGAGTACAATGAGCAGTTCTTC
>few|TRBV27|14|TRBJ1-1|NA
CASSKNRLNTEAFF
TGTGCCAGCAGTAAGAACAGGCTAAACACTGAAGCTTTCTTT
>NA|TRBV5-1|15|TRBJ1-4|TRBD1
CASGPGRGQMEKLFF
TGCGCCAGCGGCCCGGGGAGGGGACAGATGGAAAAACTGTTTTTT
>NA|TRBV18|14|TRBJ1-1|NA
CASSPFNRDAEAFF
TGTGCCAGCTCACCTTTCAACAGGGACGCTGAAGCTTTCTTT
>NA|TRBV29-1|14|TRBJ2-7|NA
CSVDYGTRASEQYF
TGCAGCGTTGATTATGGGACGAGGGCGTCCGAGCAGTACTTC
>NA|TRBV14|16|TRBJ2-3|NA
CASSERGGSQADTQYF
TGTGCCAGCAGCGAACGAGGTGGTTCCCAGGCAGATACGCAGTATTTT
>NA|TRBV5-1|14|TRBJ1-6|TRBD1
CASSEDRDNSPLHF
TGCGCCAGCAGCGAAGACAGGGATAATTCACCCCTCCACTTT
>NA|TRBV7-9|13|TRBJ1-2|NA
CASRLTGNYGYTF
TGTGCCAGCAGACTAACAGGGAACTATGGCTACACCTTC
>NA|TRBV9|14|TRBJ2-7|NA
CASSVGPGLYEQYF
TGTGCCAGCAGCGTAGGTCCCGGCCTCTACGAGCAGTACTTC
>NA|TRBV4-3|16|TRBJ1-1|TRBD1
CASSQQTGNRVAEAFF
TGCGCCAGCAGCCAACAGACAGGGAATCGGGTCGCTGAAGCTTTCTTT
>NA|TRBV28|16|TRBJ2-7|TRBD1
CASSFFSGQGLYEQYF
TGTGCCAGCAGTTTTTTTTCCGGACAGGGGCTCTACGAGCAGTACTTC
>NA|TRBV20-1|11|TRBJ1-2|NA
CSAREGDGYTF
TGCAGTGCCCGGGAGGGGGATGGCTACACCTTC
>NA|TRBV7-2|14|TRBJ1-4|TRBD1
CASSLGGTGKKLFF
TGTGCCAGCAGCTTAGGTGGGACAGGGAAAAAACTGTTTTTT
>NA|TRBV27|15|TRBJ2-1|TRBD2
CASSWEGRSYNEQFF
TGTGCCAGCAGTTGGGAGGGGCGCTCCTACAATGAGCAGTTCTTC